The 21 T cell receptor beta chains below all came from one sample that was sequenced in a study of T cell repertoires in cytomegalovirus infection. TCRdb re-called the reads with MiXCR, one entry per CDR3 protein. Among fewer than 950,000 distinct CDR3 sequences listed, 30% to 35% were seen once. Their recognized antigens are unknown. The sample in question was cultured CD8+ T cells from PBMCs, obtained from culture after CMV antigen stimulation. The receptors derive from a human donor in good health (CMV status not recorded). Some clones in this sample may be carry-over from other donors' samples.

The CDR3 DNA reads as TGCGCCAGCACCTCGCGGGGGGGGGACTACAATGAGCAGTTCTTC. Translation gives CASTSRGGDYNEQFF. The chain employs TRBV5-1 and TRBJ2-1; 9 bases map to TRBD2. CDR1 SGHRS and CDR2 YFSETQ come from the germline V gene. The CDR3 covers 15 residues. The V gene end was trimmed by 6 bases and the J gene end by 3 bases; junction bases not matched to a gene: 7.

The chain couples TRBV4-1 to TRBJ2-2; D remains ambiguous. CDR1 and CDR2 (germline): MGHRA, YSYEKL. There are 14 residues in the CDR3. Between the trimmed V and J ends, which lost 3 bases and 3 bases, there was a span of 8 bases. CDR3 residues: CASSHRVDTGELFF. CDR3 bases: TGCGCCAGCAGCCACCGGGTCGACACCGGGGAGCTGTTTTTT.

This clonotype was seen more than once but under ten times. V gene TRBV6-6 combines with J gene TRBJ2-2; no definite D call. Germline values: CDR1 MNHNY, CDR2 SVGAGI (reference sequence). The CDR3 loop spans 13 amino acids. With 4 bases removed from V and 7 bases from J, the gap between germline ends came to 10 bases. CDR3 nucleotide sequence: TGTGCCAGCAGTTCAAAGGGTAACGGGGAGCTGTTTTTT. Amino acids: CASSSKGNGELFF.

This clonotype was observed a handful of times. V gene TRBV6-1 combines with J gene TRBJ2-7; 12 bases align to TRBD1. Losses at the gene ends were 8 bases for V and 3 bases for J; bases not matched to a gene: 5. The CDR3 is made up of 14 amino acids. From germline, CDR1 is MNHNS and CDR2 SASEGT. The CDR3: CASLGTGGLYEQYV. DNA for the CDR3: TGTGCCAGCCTCGGGACAGGGGGCCTCTACGAGCAGTACGTC.

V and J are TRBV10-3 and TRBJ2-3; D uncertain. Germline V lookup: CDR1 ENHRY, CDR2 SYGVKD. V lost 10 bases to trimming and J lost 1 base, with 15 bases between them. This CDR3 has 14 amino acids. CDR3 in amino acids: CATPGESGTDTQYF. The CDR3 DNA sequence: TGTGCCACCCCAGGAGAATCGGGCACAGATACGCAGTATTTT.

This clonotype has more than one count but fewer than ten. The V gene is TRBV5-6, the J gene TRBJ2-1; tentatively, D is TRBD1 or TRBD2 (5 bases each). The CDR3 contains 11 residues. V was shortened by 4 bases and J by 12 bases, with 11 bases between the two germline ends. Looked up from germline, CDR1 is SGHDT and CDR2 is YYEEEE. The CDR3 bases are TGTGCCAGCAGCGAAGGGGACGGGCAGTTCTTC. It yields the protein CASSEGDGQFF.

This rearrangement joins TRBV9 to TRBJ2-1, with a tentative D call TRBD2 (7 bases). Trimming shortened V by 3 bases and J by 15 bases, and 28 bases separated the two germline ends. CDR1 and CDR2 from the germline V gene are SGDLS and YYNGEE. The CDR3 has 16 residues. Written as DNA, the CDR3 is TGTGCCAGCAGCGCCCGTGCCGAAGGAGGGGGGGCCCAGTGGTTCTTC. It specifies CASSARAEGGGAQWFF. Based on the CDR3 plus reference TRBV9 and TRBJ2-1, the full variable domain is DSGVTQTPKHLITATGQRVTLRCSPRSGDLSVYWYQQSLDQGLQFLIQYYNGEERAKGNILERFSAQQFPDLHSELNLSSLELGDSALYFCASSARAEGGGAQWFFGPGTRLTVL.

The DNA for the CDR3 is TGCGCCAGCAGTGACCGATCCGGAGATACGCAGTATTTT. Its protein product is CASSDRSGDTQYF. The V call is TRBV10-1, the J call TRBJ2-3, with D hard to call. The CDR3 consists of 13 residues. Between the trimmed V and J ends, which lost 3 bases and 5 bases, there was a span of 9 bases. From germline, CDR1 is WNHNN and CDR2 SYGVQD (reference sequence).

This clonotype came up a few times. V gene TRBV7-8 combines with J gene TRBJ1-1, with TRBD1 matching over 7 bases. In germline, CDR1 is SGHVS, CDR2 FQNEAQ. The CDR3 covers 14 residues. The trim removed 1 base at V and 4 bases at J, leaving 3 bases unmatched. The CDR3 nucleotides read TGTGCCAGCAGCTTAGAGGGGGCTCGCACTGAAGCTTTCTTT. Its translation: CASSLEGARTEAFF.

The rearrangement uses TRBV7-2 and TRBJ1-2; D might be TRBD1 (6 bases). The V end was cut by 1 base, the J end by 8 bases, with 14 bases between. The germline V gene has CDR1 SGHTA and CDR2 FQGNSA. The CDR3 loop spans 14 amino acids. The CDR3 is CASSLDTGFGGYTF. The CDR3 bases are TGTGCCAGCAGCTTAGATACAGGGTTTGGAGGCTACACCTTC.

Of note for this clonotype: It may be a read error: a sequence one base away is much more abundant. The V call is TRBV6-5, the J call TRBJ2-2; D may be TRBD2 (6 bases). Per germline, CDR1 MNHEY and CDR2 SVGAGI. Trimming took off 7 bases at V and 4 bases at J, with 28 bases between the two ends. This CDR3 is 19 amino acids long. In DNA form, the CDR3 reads TGTGCCAGCACCAACAGAAGACTAGGATTCGCTAAGAGCACCGGGGAGCTGTTTTTT. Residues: CASTNRRLGFAKSTGELFF.

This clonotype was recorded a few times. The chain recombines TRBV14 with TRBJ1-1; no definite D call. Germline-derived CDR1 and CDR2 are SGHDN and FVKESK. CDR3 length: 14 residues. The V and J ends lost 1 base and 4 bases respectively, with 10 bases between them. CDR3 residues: CASSQGQRSTEAFF. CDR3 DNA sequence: TGTGCCAGCAGCCAAGGTCAAAGGAGCACTGAAGCTTTCTTT.

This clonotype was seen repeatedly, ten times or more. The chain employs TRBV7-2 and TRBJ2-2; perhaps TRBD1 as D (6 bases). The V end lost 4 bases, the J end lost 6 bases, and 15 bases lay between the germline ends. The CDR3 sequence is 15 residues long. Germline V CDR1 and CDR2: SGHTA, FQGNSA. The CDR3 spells CASSSLGTSPGELFF. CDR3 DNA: TGTGCCAGCAGCTCCCTCGGGACATCCCCCGGGGAGCTGTTTTTT.

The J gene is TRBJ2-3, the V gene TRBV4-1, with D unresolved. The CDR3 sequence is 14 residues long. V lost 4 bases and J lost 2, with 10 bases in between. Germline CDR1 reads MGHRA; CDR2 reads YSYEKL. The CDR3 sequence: CASSRIGPTDTQYF. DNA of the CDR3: TGCGCCAGCAGCCGCATAGGGCCCACAGATACGCAGTATTTT.

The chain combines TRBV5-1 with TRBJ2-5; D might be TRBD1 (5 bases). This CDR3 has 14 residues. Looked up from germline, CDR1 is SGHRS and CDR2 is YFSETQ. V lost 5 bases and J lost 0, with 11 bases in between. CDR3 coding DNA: TGCGCCAGCAGTTGGACAAGGTACCAAGAGACCCAGTACTTC. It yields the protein CASSWTRYQETQYF.

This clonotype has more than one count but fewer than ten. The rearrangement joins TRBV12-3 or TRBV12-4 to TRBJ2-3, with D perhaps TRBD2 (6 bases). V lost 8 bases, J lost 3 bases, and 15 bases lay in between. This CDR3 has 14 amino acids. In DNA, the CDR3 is TGTGCCAGCTCCACGAGTGGGGGGACAGATACGCAGTATTTT. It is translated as CASSTSGGTDTQYF.

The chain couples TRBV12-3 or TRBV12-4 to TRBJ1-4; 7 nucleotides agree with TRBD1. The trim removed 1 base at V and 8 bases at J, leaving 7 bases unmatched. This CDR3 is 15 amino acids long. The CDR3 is CASSLGAGGKEKLFF. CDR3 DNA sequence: TGTGCCAGCAGTTTAGGTGCAGGGGGGAAGGAAAAACTGTTTTTT.

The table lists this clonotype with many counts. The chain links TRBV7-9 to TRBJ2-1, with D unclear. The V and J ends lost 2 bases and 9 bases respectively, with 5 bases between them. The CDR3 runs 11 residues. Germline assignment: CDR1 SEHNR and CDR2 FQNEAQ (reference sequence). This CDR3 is CASSLQREQFF. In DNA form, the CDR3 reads TGTGCCAGCAGCTTACAACGTGAGCAGTTCTTC.

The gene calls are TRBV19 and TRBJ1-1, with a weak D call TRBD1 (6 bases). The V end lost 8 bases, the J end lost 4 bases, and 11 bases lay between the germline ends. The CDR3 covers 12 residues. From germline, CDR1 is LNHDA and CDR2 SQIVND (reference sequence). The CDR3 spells CASEGGSTEAFF. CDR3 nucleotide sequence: TGTGCCAGTGAGGGGGGAAGCACTGAAGCTTTCTTT.

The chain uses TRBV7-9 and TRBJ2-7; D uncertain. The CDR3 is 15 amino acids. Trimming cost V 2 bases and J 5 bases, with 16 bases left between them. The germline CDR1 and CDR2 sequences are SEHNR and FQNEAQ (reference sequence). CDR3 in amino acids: CASSLFPSAGDEQYV. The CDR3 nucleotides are TGTGCCAGCAGCTTATTCCCGTCAGCAGGCGACGAGCAGTACGTC.

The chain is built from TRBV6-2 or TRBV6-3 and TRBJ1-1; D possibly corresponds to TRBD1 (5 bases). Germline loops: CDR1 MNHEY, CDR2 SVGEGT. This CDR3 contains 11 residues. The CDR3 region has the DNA TGTGGCATAGCGGGGGGCACTGAAGCTTTCTTT. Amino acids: CGIAGGTEAFF.